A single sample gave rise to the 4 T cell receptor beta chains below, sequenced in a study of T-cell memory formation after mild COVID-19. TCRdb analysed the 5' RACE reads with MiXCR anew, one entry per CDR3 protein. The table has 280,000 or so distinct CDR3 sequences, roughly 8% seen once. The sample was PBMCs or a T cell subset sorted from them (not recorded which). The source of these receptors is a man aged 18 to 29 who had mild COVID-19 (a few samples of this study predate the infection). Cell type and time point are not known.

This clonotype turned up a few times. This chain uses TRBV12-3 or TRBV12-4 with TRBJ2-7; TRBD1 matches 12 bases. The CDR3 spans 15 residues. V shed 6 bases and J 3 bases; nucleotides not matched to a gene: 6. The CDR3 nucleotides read TGTGCCAGCAGCGGGACAGGGGGCTACATCTACGAGCAGTACTTC. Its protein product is CASSGTGGYIYEQYF.

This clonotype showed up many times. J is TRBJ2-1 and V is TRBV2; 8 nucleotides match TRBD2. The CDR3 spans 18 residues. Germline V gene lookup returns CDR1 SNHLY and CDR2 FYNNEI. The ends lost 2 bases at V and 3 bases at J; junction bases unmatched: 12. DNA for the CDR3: TGTGCCAGCAGTGAATGGGGCCCAGCGGGGGCCTACTACAATGAGCAGTTCTTC. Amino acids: CASSEWGPAGAYYNEQFF.

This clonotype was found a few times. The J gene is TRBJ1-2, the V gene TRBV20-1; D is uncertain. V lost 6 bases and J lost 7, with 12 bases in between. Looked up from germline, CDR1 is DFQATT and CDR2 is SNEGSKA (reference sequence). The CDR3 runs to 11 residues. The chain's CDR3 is CSASEAGGYTF. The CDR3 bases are TGCAGTGCGTCGGAGGCGGGTGGCTACACCTTC.

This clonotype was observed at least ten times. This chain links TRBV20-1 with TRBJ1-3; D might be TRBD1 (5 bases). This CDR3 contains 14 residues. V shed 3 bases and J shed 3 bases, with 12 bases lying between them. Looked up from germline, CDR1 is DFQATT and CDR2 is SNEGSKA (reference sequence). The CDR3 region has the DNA TGCAGTGCTAGCTTTTTGGGGGTTGGAAACACCATATATTTT. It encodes CSASFLGVGNTIYF.